The 17 T cell receptor beta chains below come from one sample, sequenced in a study of a mutant IDH1 vaccine in newly diagnosed glioma. Time point denoted: week 35, safety follow-up. Vaccination comprised doses that each held 300 ug of mutant IDH1 20-mer peptide, plus topical imiquimod. Antigens of these TCRs are unknown. Method: immunoSEQ multiplex PCR; TCRdb's copy keeps in-frame clones and lacks some. The sample shows about 27,000 clones, roughly 82% of them seen only once. Source: PBMCs, taken from a glioma patient whose treatment included an IDH1 peptide vaccine. These receptors all come from a man aged 45-65 years with glioma.

This clone has just a few counts. V usage is TRBV6-1 and J usage is TRBJ1-6, with 11 positions matching TRBD1. Germline V gene sequence: CDR1 MNHNS, CDR2 SASEGT. Trimming took 4 bases from V and 13 from J; bases not matched to a gene: 3. This CDR3 is built from 13 residues. CDR3 nucleotide sequence: TGTGCCAGCAGTGGGGACAGGGGGTCCCCCCTCCACTTT. Its protein product is CASSGDRGSPLHF.

The chain combines TRBV4-3 with TRBJ2-7; 7 bases fit TRBD1. With V trimmed by 4 bases and J by 0 bases, 6 bases remained unmatched. The CDR3 is 15 residues long. The germline V gene has CDR1 LGHNA and CDR2 YSLEER. The CDR3: CASSLGRDSSYEQYF. The CDR3 DNA sequence: TGCGCCAGCAGCCTCGGCCGGGACAGCTCCTACGAGCAGTACTTC.

CDR3 sequence (DNA): TGCGCCAGCAACCCTGGAGGCGGAGTCCACGAGCAGTACTTC. It translates to CASNPGGGVHEQYF. J is TRBJ2-7 and V is TRBV5-1; D possibly corresponds to TRBD2 (5 bases). Germline CDR1 and CDR2: SGHRS and YFSETQ. CDR3 length: 14 residues. Trimming stripped 6 bases from V and 5 bases from J, with 18 bases between.

This chain joins TRBV7-9 and TRBJ1-2; D is undetermined. V shed 3 bases and J shed 2 bases, with 13 bases lying between them. The CDR3 loop spans 15 amino acids. Germline V CDR1 and CDR2: SEHNR, FQNEAQ (reference sequence). CDR3 in amino acids: CASSFSGRSNYGYTF. As DNA, the CDR3 is TGTGCCAGCAGCTTCTCCGGCAGGTCCAACTATGGCTACACCTTC.

This rearrangement joins TRBV5-6 to TRBJ2-2; TRBD1 might be the D (6 bases). V was shortened by 3 bases and J by 1 base, with 16 bases between the two germline ends. The CDR3 extends over 17 amino acids. CDR1 is SGHDT, CDR2 YYEEEE, per germline. This chain's CDR3 is CASSWMDSRRNTGELFF. As DNA, the CDR3 is TGTGCCAGCAGCTGGATGGACAGCAGAAGGAACACCGGGGAGCTGTTTTTT.

The gene calls are TRBV25-1 and TRBJ1-1; 8 bases map to TRBD1. The CDR3 length is 16 residues. With 2 bases clipped from V and 3 bases from J, the junction kept 8 bases outside the gene matches. Germline V lookup: CDR1 MGHDK, CDR2 SYGVNS. The CDR3 nucleotides read TGTGCCAGCAGTGAAGGGAGGGGACAGGTGGACACTGAAGCTTTCTTT. This gives the protein CASSEGRGQVDTEAFF.

The CDR3: CASSFATEGRGYTF. CDR3 DNA: TGTGCCAGCAGTTTCGCGACGGAAGGTCGTGGCTACACCTTC. The chain joins TRBV6-6 to TRBJ1-2; the D is unclear. The CDR3 contains 14 residues. The ends were cut back, 4 bases at V and 7 bases at J, with 16 bases in the middle. Germline V gene sequence: CDR1 MNHNY, CDR2 SVGAGI (reference sequence).

The CDR3, as DNA: TGTGCCAGCAGTGGGCGGGGGACTCCCTACGAGCAGTACTTC. This codes for CASSGRGTPYEQYF. The rearrangement uses TRBV2 and TRBJ2-7, with 7 nucleotides matching TRBD2. This CDR3 has 14 amino acids. The V gene end was trimmed by 4 bases and the J gene end by 2 bases; junction bases not matched to a gene: 5. The germline V gene encodes CDR1 SNHLY and CDR2 FYNNEI.

The chain combines TRBV7-2 with TRBJ1-2, with unresolved D. There are 15 residues in the CDR3. Trimming removed 6 bases at V and 5 bases at J, with 19 bases between. Germline CDR1 and CDR2: SGHTA and FQGNSA. CDR3 DNA sequence: TGTGCCAGCAGAAAAGGTTTTGGGGTGTTATATGGCTACACCTTC. This gives the protein CASRKGFGVLYGYTF.

The chain recombines TRBV19 with TRBJ2-6; no reliable D call. The CDR3 is 16 residues long. Germline values: CDR1 LNHDA, CDR2 SQIVND (reference sequence). V lost 5 bases and J lost 0, with 11 bases in between. CDR3 in amino acids: CASSFLRDSGANVLTF. The CDR3 region has the DNA TGTGCCAGTAGTTTCCTCCGAGACTCTGGGGCCAACGTCCTGACTTTC.

The genes are TRBV2 and TRBJ1-2; 7 bases are shared with TRBD1. V was pared by 2 bases and J by 8 bases, with 5 bases of the junction left unmatched. CDR1 is SNHLY, CDR2 FYNNEI, per germline. The CDR3 extends over 13 amino acids. Written as DNA, the CDR3 is TGTGCCAGCAGTGAAAAGGGGGCTCGAGGCTACACCTTC. As protein: CASSEKGARGYTF.

The chain has TRBV10-3 and TRBJ2-7, with 7 bases that match TRBD1. V lost 7 bases to trimming and J lost 7 bases; unmatched junction nucleotides: 4. Germline V CDR1 and CDR2: ENHRY, SYGVKD. The CDR3 spans 11 residues. In nucleotides, the CDR3 is TGTGCCATCACCCCAGGGGGAGAGCAGTACTTC. Translating gives CAITPGGEQYF.

The rearrangement uses TRBV19 and TRBJ2-3; D ambiguous. The CDR3 has 15 amino acids. V was pared by 3 bases and J by 5 bases, with 15 bases between. CDR1 and CDR2 from the germline V gene are LNHDA and SQIVND (reference sequence). In nucleotides, the CDR3 is TGTGCCAGTAGTATGGCGTCAGGATTGGAAGATACGCAGTATTTT. This translates into CASSMASGLEDTQYF.

The CDR3 nucleotides are TGTGCCAGCAGTTACTCCTCCGGGGGGACCTACGAGCAGTACTTC. Protein: CASSYSSGGTYEQYF. The chain is built from TRBV6-5 and TRBJ2-7, with TRBD2 matching 7 bases. Germline CDR1 MNHEY, CDR2 SVGAGI. Trimming cost V 0 bases and J 2 bases; bases outside gene matches: 4. CDR3 size: 15 residues.

This chain joins TRBV5-1 and TRBJ2-2, with unresolved D. Germline CDR1 is SGHRS and CDR2 is YFSETQ. The CDR3 spans 14 residues. Between the trimmed V and J ends, which lost 4 bases and 3 bases, there was a span of 10 bases. The CDR3, as DNA: TGCGCCAGCAGCCCAGGTCAAGACACCGGGGAGCTGTTTTTT. Translating it yields CASSPGQDTGELFF.

The genes are TRBV28 and TRBJ1-1, with D possibly TRBD1 on 5 matching bases. The CDR3 contains 16 residues. The germline V gene encodes CDR1 MDHEN and CDR2 SYDVKM. The germline V and J ends were trimmed by 6 bases and 0 bases, with 17 bases remaining between them. CDR3: CASSSHGDSMNTEAFF. The CDR3 DNA reads TGTGCCAGCAGCTCCCATGGGGACTCAATGAACACTGAAGCTTTCTTT.

This chain joins TRBV19 and TRBJ2-2, with D possibly being TRBD2 (5 bases). Trimming left V 0 bases short and J 4 bases short, with 9 bases between. CDR3 length: 15 amino acids. Germline CDR1 is LNHDA and CDR2 is SQIVND (reference sequence). CDR3 nucleotides: TGTGCCAGTAGTATAGAGAGGGTTTCCACCGGGGAGCTGTTTTTT. Amino acids: CASSIERVSTGELFF.